This TCR beta chain was identified in a study of early T cells in non-severe SARS-CoV-2 infection. From germline, CDR1 is DFQATT and CDR2 SNEGSKA (reference sequence). CDR3 length equals 16 residues. The V end lost 6 bases, the J end lost 3 bases, and 21 bases lay between the germline ends. Individual cDNA molecules received unique molecular identifiers during library preparation. In TCRdb, the 5' RACE reads were re-called with MiXCR into one record per CDR3 protein. The data show 80,000 to 100,000 distinct CDR3 sequences, approximately 11% seen once. V and J are TRBV20-1 and TRBJ2-4; D might be TRBD1 or TRBD2, each matching 5 bases. The sequences come from whole blood, collected at baseline. This TCR was sampled from an adult who was a healthcare worker with PCR-confirmed SARS-CoV-2 infection or an uninfected control (not recorded which). The CDR3 loop is CSAGLDTRWGKNIQYF. The CDR3 DNA is TGCAGTGCAGGACTGGACACCCGCTGGGGCAAAAACATTCAGTACTTC.